Presented here are 20 T cell receptor beta chains from one specimen sequenced in a study of blood T cell repertoires in COVID-19. Clones were read by immunoSEQ multiplex PCR, and TCRdb kept only the in-frame ones, dropping some. Found here are about 170,000 clones, approximately 82% of them singletons; the top ten hold 22%. The sequencing input was peripheral blood. These receptors were obtained from an elderly woman with acute or convalescent COVID-19.

The chain links TRBV20-1 to TRBJ2-1; D is unclear. V lost 7 bases to trimming and J lost 5 bases, with 9 bases between them. The CDR3 spans 11 residues. Germline V gene data show CDR1 as DFQATT and CDR2 as SNEGSKA (reference sequence). CDR3 nucleotide sequence: TGCAGTGTCGCCCTACACAATGAGCAGTTCTTC. Its translation: CSVALHNEQFF.

The gene calls are TRBV25-1 and TRBJ2-3; 9 bases line up with TRBD2. The germline CDR1 and CDR2 sequences are MGHDK and SYGVNS. The CDR3 loop spans 14 amino acids. Losses at the gene ends were 6 bases for V and 5 bases for J; bases not matched to a gene: 6. The CDR3 protein is CASSWTSARDTQYF. The CDR3 nucleotides read TGTGCCAGCAGCTGGACTAGCGCTAGAGATACGCAGTATTTT.

This clone was picked up a small number of times. This chain joins TRBV4-2 and TRBJ2-1; 9 nucleotides align to TRBD2. Germline-derived CDR1 and CDR2 are LGHNA and YNFKEQ. This CDR3 region has 16 residues. With V trimmed by 1 base and J by 4 bases, 5 bases remained unmatched. CDR3 coding DNA: TGTGCCAGCAGCCAAGTCCCCAGCGGGAGGTACAATGAGCAGTTCTTC. It encodes CASSQVPSGRYNEQFF.

This clone was seen more than once but under ten times. The V call is TRBV10-1, the J call TRBJ2-2; a possible D gene is TRBD1 (6 bases). The CDR3 is 15 amino acids. Germline assignment: CDR1 WNHNN and CDR2 SYGVQD (reference sequence). V was shortened by 9 bases and J by 1 base, with 15 bases between the two germline ends. CDR3 loop: CASSTGTRNTGELFF. CDR3 bases: TGCGCCAGTTCCACCGGGACAAGGAACACCGGGGAGCTGTTTTTT.

This sequence joins TRBV9 and TRBJ2-7; the match to TRBD2 covers 7 bases. V shed 6 bases and J 2 bases; nucleotides not matched to a gene: 11. This CDR3 spans 15 amino acids. CDR1 is SGDLS and CDR2 is YYNGEE in the germline V gene. In DNA form, the CDR3 reads TGTGCCAGCATTCTGGTCGGGGACTACCCCTACGAGCAGTACTTC. This gives the protein CASILVGDYPYEQYF.

The chain combines TRBV7-8 with TRBJ1-1; D uncertain. Germline CDR1 is SGHVS and CDR2 is FQNEAQ. The V gene lost 6 bases and the J gene lost 6 bases, with 14 bases spanning the gap. The CDR3 covers 13 residues. The CDR3 DNA sequence: TGTGCCAGCAGTCCGGGATGGGTTGCTGAAGCTTTCTTT. The encoded protein is CASSPGWVAEAFF.

This chain joins TRBV12-3 or TRBV12-4 and TRBJ1-2; 7 positions match TRBD1. J gave up 4 bases and V 5 bases, and 4 bases lay outside the gene matches. The CDR3 has 13 amino acids. The CDR3 loop is CASSPGQSYGYTF. The DNA for the CDR3 is TGTGCCAGCAGTCCGGGACAGAGCTATGGCTACACCTTC.

This chain joins TRBV12-3 or TRBV12-4 and TRBJ1-6; D is perhaps TRBD1 (5 bases). Trimming shortened V by 5 bases and J by 9 bases, and 11 bases separated the two germline ends. The length of the CDR3 is 13 residues. CDR3 in amino acids: CASSARDSSPLHF. The CDR3 DNA follows: TGTGCCAGCAGTGCCAGGGACTCTTCACCCCTCCACTTT.

V is TRBV4-1 and J is TRBJ2-3; tentatively, D is TRBD2 (6 bases). Germline values: CDR1 MGHRA, CDR2 YSYEKL. The CDR3 sequence is 15 residues long. The V and J ends lost 0 bases and 2 bases respectively, with 9 bases between them. The CDR3 reads CASSQDAGYTDTQYF. The CDR3 DNA sequence: TGCGCCAGCAGCCAAGATGCGGGATACACAGATACGCAGTATTTT.

The genes are TRBV6-5 and TRBJ1-1; 10 positions agree with TRBD1. This CDR3 spans 15 amino acids. Unmatched junction bases numbered 1, after V lost 0 bases and J lost 3 bases. The germline gives CDR1 MNHEY, CDR2 SVGAGI. The CDR3 protein is CASSYSGTGDTEAFF. The CDR3 nucleotides read TGTGCCAGCAGTTACTCCGGGACAGGGGACACTGAAGCTTTCTTT.

This clone was seen a single time. The rearrangement links TRBV12-3 or TRBV12-4 to TRBJ1-1, with a tentative D call TRBD1 (5 bases). The germline V and J ends were trimmed by 6 bases and 5 bases, with 13 bases remaining between them. The CDR3 sequence is 13 residues long. The CDR3 nucleotides are TGTGCCAGCAGCTACCGTCAGGGAACTGAAGCTTTCTTT. Translating gives CASSYRQGTEAFF.

This sequence joins TRBV7-9 and TRBJ1-5; 9 bases are a match to TRBD1. V was clipped by 5 bases and J by 6 bases; unmatched bases: 5. Germline V gene data show CDR1 as SEHNR and CDR2 as FQNEAQ (reference sequence). The CDR3 length is 14 residues. The CDR3 DNA reads as TGTGCCAGCAGCGCCGGGACAGGGTTTCAGCCCCAGCATTTT. Its protein is CASSAGTGFQPQHF.

The gene calls are TRBV7-2 and TRBJ2-2; possible D gene TRBD1, 5 bases. Germline CDR1 SGHTA, CDR2 FQGNSA. This CDR3 contains 15 residues. V lost 2 bases to trimming and J lost 4 bases, with 11 bases between them. Here the CDR3 DNA reads TGTGCCAGCAGCTTATACAGGTCGGGCACCGGGGAGCTGTTTTTT. It codes for CASSLYRSGTGELFF.

The sample holds one count of this clone. The chain links TRBV19 to TRBJ2-1; the match to TRBD1 covers 9 bases. In germline, CDR1 is LNHDA, CDR2 SQIVND (reference sequence). V shed 10 bases and J 6 bases; nucleotides not matched to a gene: 10. This CDR3 has 14 residues. This chain's CDR3 is CATGQGFSGNEQFF. In nucleotides, the CDR3 is TGTGCCACCGGACAGGGGTTCTCAGGCAATGAGCAGTTCTTC. The full variable domain, rest sourced from reference TRBV19 and TRBJ2-1, is DGGITQSPKYLFRKEGQNVTLSCEQNLNHDAMYWYRQDPGQGLRLIYYSQIVNDFQKGDIAEGYSVSREKKESFPLTVTSAQKNPTAFYLCATGQGFSGNEQFFGPGTRLTVL.

This CDR3 reads CASSPGSGGNEQFF. The CDR3 DNA sequence: TGTGCCAGCAGCCCTGGGAGCGGGGGGAATGAGCAGTTCTTC. The chain links TRBV4-2 to TRBJ2-1; 9 bases align to TRBD2. The V gene end was trimmed by 4 bases and the J gene end by 7 bases; junction bases not matched to a gene: 5. The CDR3 consists of 14 residues. Germline loops: CDR1 LGHNA, CDR2 YNFKEQ.

J is TRBJ2-1 and V is TRBV12-3 or TRBV12-4, with no clear D. The CDR3 covers 13 residues. Deletions cut 4 bases from V and 7 bases from J, with 11 bases between. This CDR3 is CASSSRNMNEQFF. DNA for the CDR3: TGTGCCAGCAGTTCCAGGAATATGAATGAGCAGTTCTTC.

The chain joins TRBV27 to TRBJ1-2; tentative D call: TRBD1 (6 bases). The CDR3 runs to 13 residues. The germline V gene has CDR1 MNHEY and CDR2 SMNVEV (reference sequence). Trimming pared 6 bases from V and 3 bases from J, leaving 11 bases between. CDR3 residues: CASRTWGHYGYTF. CDR3 sequence (DNA): TGTGCCAGCAGGACCTGGGGGCACTATGGCTACACCTTC.

The V gene is TRBV19, the J gene TRBJ1-2; D unclear. V was shortened by 1 base and J by 4 bases, with 7 bases between the two germline ends. Per germline, CDR1 LNHDA and CDR2 SQIVND (reference sequence). The CDR3 has 13 amino acids. Here the CDR3 reads CASSIGAVYGYTF. CDR3 bases: TGTGCCAGTAGTATAGGAGCTGTCTATGGCTACACCTTC. Complete variable domain (other parts from reference TRBV19 and TRBJ1-2): DGGITQSPKYLFRKEGQNVTLSCEQNLNHDAMYWYRQDPGQGLRLIYYSQIVNDFQKGDIAEGYSVSREKKESFPLTVTSAQKNPTAFYLCASSIGAVYGYTFGSGTRLTVV.

The chain carries TRBV9 and TRBJ2-7; 9 bases agree with TRBD1. Germline loops: CDR1 SGDLS, CDR2 YYNGEE. This CDR3 has 16 residues. Trimming took 0 bases from V and 6 from J; bases not matched to a gene: 10. The CDR3: CASSVAIGTGSAEQYF. The CDR3 DNA reads TGTGCCAGCAGCGTAGCTATCGGGACAGGGAGTGCCGAGCAGTACTTC.

V is TRBV5-4 and J is TRBJ2-7; 7 positions agree with TRBD2. The CDR3 spans 15 residues. CDR1 SGHNT and CDR2 YYREEE come from the germline V gene (reference sequence). The ends lost 2 bases at V and 0 bases at J; junction bases unmatched: 5. Here the CDR3 reads CASSFPGGSSYEQYF. CDR3 nucleotides: TGTGCCAGCAGCTTTCCGGGAGGCAGCTCCTACGAGCAGTACTTC. The full variable domain, rest sourced from reference TRBV5-4 and TRBJ2-7, is ETGVTQSPTHLIKTRGQQVTLRCSSQSGHNTVSWYQQALGQGPQFIFQYYREEENGRGNFPPRFSGLQFPNYSSELNVNALELDDSALYLCASSFPGGSSYEQYFGPGTRLTVT.